A single T cell receptor beta chain is shown here with its context. Libraries were prepared by immunoSEQ multiplex PCR; TCRdb keeps only in-frame clonotypes and omits some of them. The sample records about 49,000 clones, approximately 85% being singletons. From germline, CDR1 is SGHVS and CDR2 FQNEAQ. V was cut by 4 bases and J by 4 bases, with 11 bases left in between. The length of the CDR3 is 14 residues. The sample originates from a study of glioma-infiltrating T cells after dendritic cell vaccination. Study-level information: Autologous tumor lysate was loaded overnight onto monocyte-derived dendritic cells grown seven days with IL-4 and GM-CSF.

The receptor was derived from a human donor with glioblastoma. The source material was blood, sampled before dendritic cell vaccination. V and J are TRBV7-8 and TRBJ1-5, with TRBD1 as a possible D gene (5 bases). This chain's CDR3 is CASSSFDRNQPQHF. The CDR3 region has the DNA TGTGCCAGCAGCTCATTTGACAGAAATCAGCCCCAGCATTTT.